Shown below are 30 T cell receptor beta chains from a single sample sequenced in a study of shared clonotypes between healthy human individuals. Sequencing used immunoSEQ multiplex PCR; TCRdb keeps in-frame clones, though not all of them. The sample holds approximately 340,000 clones, less than 85% seen once. Sequencing used memory CD4+ T cells sorted from blood. The subset was: CD45RA-negative fraction. These receptors came from a man aged 25-45 years in good health.

The V and J genes are TRBV7-2 and TRBJ1-1, with D unclear. The germline V and J ends were trimmed by 7 bases and 0 bases, with 9 bases remaining between them. This CDR3 has 13 amino acids. Germline CDR1 reads SGHTA; CDR2 reads FQGNSA. CDR3 bases: TGTGCCAGCAACTTCGCGGTGAACACTGAAGCTTTCTTT. Translating gives CASNFAVNTEAFF.

This clone appeared a few times. The rearrangement uses TRBV7-7 and TRBJ2-5; no clear D. Trimming cost V 4 bases and J 5 bases, with 14 bases left between them. The length of the CDR3 is 14 residues. CDR1 SSHAT and CDR2 FNYEAQ come from the germline V gene (reference sequence). CDR3 region: CASSSSRVMETQYF. CDR3 nucleotide sequence: TGTGCCAGCAGCTCCTCCCGGGTGATGGAGACCCAGTACTTC.

CDR3 sequence (DNA): TGTGCCAGCAGGGAGCAGGGGCCCACCCCCGCCTACGAGCAGTACTTC. Its translation: CASREQGPTPAYEQYF. The gene calls are TRBV2 and TRBJ2-7; tentative D call: TRBD1 (6 bases). V shed 6 bases and J shed 2 bases, with 20 bases lying between them. Germline CDR1 is SNHLY and CDR2 is FYNNEI. The CDR3 totals 16 residues.

V is TRBV19 and J is TRBJ1-5, with no clear D. V lost 3 bases to trimming and J lost 5 bases, with 11 bases between them. This CDR3 contains 14 residues. Germline V gene data show CDR1 as LNHDA and CDR2 as SQIVND (reference sequence). CDR3 nucleotide sequence: TGTGCCAGTAGTATTAATATTGGGGATCAGCCCCAGCATTTT. This codes for CASSINIGDQPQHF.

This clone was observed a handful of times. J is TRBJ2-3 and V is TRBV5-4; TRBD1 aligns across 8 bases. The CDR3 extends over 14 amino acids. The V gene end was trimmed by 4 bases and the J gene end by 8 bases; junction bases not matched to a gene: 9. Germline V lookup: CDR1 SGHNT, CDR2 YYREEE (reference sequence). The CDR3: CASSARQGQVTQYF. The CDR3 nucleotides read TGTGCCAGCAGCGCGAGACAGGGGCAAGTTACGCAGTATTTT.

V gene TRBV13 combines with J gene TRBJ2-5; D may correspond to TRBD1 or TRBD2 (5 bases each). The V and J ends lost 0 bases and 3 bases respectively, with 17 bases between them. Germline values: CDR1 PRHDT, CDR2 FYEKMQ (reference sequence). The CDR3 loop spans 17 amino acids. The DNA for the CDR3 is TGTGCCAGCAGCTTAGGCGTGCGAGGGACCGGCGAAGAGACCCAGTACTTC. Amino acids: CASSLGVRGTGEETQYF.

This chain joins TRBV2 and TRBJ2-5; D remains unclear. This CDR3 spans 11 amino acids. In germline, CDR1 is SNHLY, CDR2 FYNNEI. V dropped 7 bases and J dropped 2 bases, with 5 bases sitting between them. CDR3 nucleotides: TGTGCCAGCATGCAGCAAGAGACCCAGTACTTC. This gives the protein CASMQQETQYF.

This chain connects TRBV12-5 to TRBJ2-7, with 9 bases identical to TRBD2. Germline CDR1 and CDR2: LGHNT and FRNRAP. This CDR3 has 18 amino acids. The J segment lost 3 bases and the V segment lost 0 bases, leaving 12 bases of the junction unmatched. The CDR3 is CASGLVEARTSVVYEQYF. CDR3 nucleotide sequence: TGTGCTAGTGGTTTGGTAGAAGCCCGGACTAGCGTTGTCTACGAGCAGTACTTC.

The chain uses TRBV2 and TRBJ1-2; a weak D match, TRBD1 (5 bases). The ends were cut back, 7 bases at V and 4 bases at J, with 13 bases in the middle. The germline gives CDR1 SNHLY, CDR2 FYNNEI. The CDR3 has 13 amino acids. The CDR3 reads CASTGGVSYGYTF. DNA of the CDR3: TGTGCCAGCACCGGGGGGGTGAGCTATGGCTACACCTTC.

The genes are TRBV21-1 and TRBJ2-1; no DNA check was done on the table's D call, TRBD1. TRBV21-1 represents a pseudogene. The CDR3 is 20 amino acids. The CDR3 sequence is CASSDPKSQMTAPRDNEQFF. CDR3 in DNA: TGTGCCAGCAGCGACCCGAAATCCCAGATGACAGCCCCAAGAGACAATGAGCAGTTCTTC.

This clone has a handful of counts. V gene TRBV13 combines with J gene TRBJ2-7; 11 positions match TRBD2. The germline V gene has CDR1 PRHDT and CDR2 FYEKMQ (reference sequence). The V gene end was trimmed by 4 bases and the J gene end by 7 bases; junction bases not matched to a gene: 15. The CDR3 extends over 17 amino acids. CDR3 coding DNA: TGTGCCAGCAGCTCGCGACTAGCGGGATCACAAAACCAGGAGCAGTACTTC. This translates into CASSSRLAGSQNQEQYF.

The rearrangement joins TRBV30 to TRBJ2-3; D is ambiguous. Trimming stripped 0 bases from V and 7 bases from J, with 5 bases between. The CDR3 contains 11 residues. Germline loops: CDR1 GTSNPN, CDR2 SVGIG (reference sequence). CDR3 amino acids: CAWSVGNTQYF. CDR3 nucleotides: TGTGCCTGGAGTGTGGGAAATACGCAGTATTTT.

This clone came up many times. This chain's CDR3 is CSVEGPRTGYNEQFF. CDR3 DNA sequence: TGCAGCGTTGAAGGTCCTCGGACTGGCTACAATGAGCAGTTCTTC. The chain links TRBV29-1 to TRBJ2-1, with D possibly matching TRBD2 (5 bases). Trimming pared 1 base from V and 3 bases from J, leaving 13 bases between. CDR1 and CDR2 (germline): SQVTM, ANQGSEA. The CDR3 length is 15 residues.

The chain recombines TRBV28 with TRBJ2-2; 11 bases are shared with TRBD2. The CDR3 runs to 16 residues. The V gene end was trimmed by 10 bases and the J gene end by 0 bases; junction bases not matched to a gene: 7. Germline assignment: CDR1 MDHEN and CDR2 SYDVKM. This CDR3 is CATLTSGATNTGELFF. DNA of the CDR3: TGTGCCACCCTGACTAGCGGGGCCACGAACACCGGGGAGCTGTTTTTT.

The V and J genes are TRBV10-2 and TRBJ1-2; 12 bases are shared with TRBD1. In germline, CDR1 is WSHSY, CDR2 SAAADI. The ends lost 8 bases at V and 7 bases at J; junction bases unmatched: 2. The CDR3 consists of 12 residues. CDR3 DNA sequence: TGCGCCAGCGGGGACAGGGGGCGTGGCTACACCTTC. Its translation: CASGDRGRGYTF.

The chain joins TRBV7-2 to TRBJ1-1; D gene ambiguous. V was cut by 1 base and J by 3 bases, with 15 bases left in between. There are 16 residues in the CDR3. Germline V gene data show CDR1 as SGHTA and CDR2 as FQGNSA. The CDR3 spells CASSLVMARGDTEAFF. The CDR3 DNA follows: TGTGCCAGCAGCTTAGTCATGGCGCGGGGTGACACTGAAGCTTTCTTT. Full variable domain (missing parts from reference TRBV7-2 and TRBJ1-1): GAGVSQSPSNKVTEKGKDVELRCDPISGHTALYWYRQSLGQGLEFLIYFQGNSAPDKSGLPSDRFSAERTGGSVSTLTIQRTQQEDSAVYLCASSLVMARGDTEAFFGQGTRLTVV.

This clone has a single count. The rearrangement uses TRBV4-1 and TRBJ1-3; no clear D. CDR1 MGHRA and CDR2 YSYEKL come from the germline V gene. There are 15 residues in the CDR3. Trimming stripped 0 bases from V and 1 base from J, with 7 bases between. CDR3 in DNA: TGCGCCAGCAGCCAAGATCTAGGTTCTGGAAACACCATATATTTT. Translated, it gives CASSQDLGSGNTIYF.

CDR3 sequence (DNA): TGTGCCAGCAGTTCGAGGGTCTTCGACTATGGCTACACCTTC. This sequence encodes CASSSRVFDYGYTF. The gene calls are TRBV2 and TRBJ1-2; D ambiguous. V lost 5 bases and J lost 3, with 13 bases in between. In germline, CDR1 is SNHLY, CDR2 FYNNEI. This CDR3 has 14 amino acids. Variable domain in full (rest from reference TRBV2 and TRBJ1-2): EPEVTQTPSHQVTQMGQEVILRCVPISNHLYFYWYRQILGQKVEFLVSFYNNEISEKSEIFDDQFSVERPDGSNFTLKIRSTKLEDSAMYFCASSSRVFDYGYTFGSGTRLTVV.

The chain couples TRBV5-1 to TRBJ2-5; possible D gene TRBD1, 7 bases. The CDR3 extends over 15 amino acids. Germline V gene sequence: CDR1 SGHRS, CDR2 YFSETQ. V was pared by 3 bases and J by 5 bases, with 17 bases between. In nucleotides, the CDR3 is TGCGCCAGCAGCTATCAGGACCCAGGGGGGGAGACCCAGTACTTC. This encodes CASSYQDPGGETQYF.

The chain combines TRBV10-1 with TRBJ2-1; TRBD2 might be the D (6 bases). Trimming removed 0 bases at V and 2 bases at J, with 11 bases between. The germline V gene has CDR1 WNHNN and CDR2 SYGVQD (reference sequence). CDR3 size: 16 residues. The CDR3 DNA reads TGCGCCAGCAGTGAGTCGTGGTTAGCGGCCTACAATGAGCAGTTCTTC. Its translation: CASSESWLAAYNEQFF.

This clone was recorded once. V is TRBV5-1 and J is TRBJ2-5; D gene ambiguous. V was shortened by 2 bases and J by 1 base, with 12 bases between the two germline ends. Germline values: CDR1 SGHRS, CDR2 YFSETQ. This CDR3 has 15 residues. The CDR3 loop is CASSFSLTTQETQYF. The DNA of the CDR3 is TGCGCCAGCAGCTTTTCCCTTACTACCCAAGAGACCCAGTACTTC.

DNA for the CDR3: TGTGCCAGCAGCTTAGTGGGACAGGGGTCCGGGGGGACCCAGTACTTC. Amino acid sequence: CASSLVGQGSGGTQYF. The chain carries TRBV7-7 and TRBJ2-5; TRBD1 matches 10 bases. CDR3 length: 16 residues. CDR1 and CDR2 (germline): SSHAT, FNYEAQ (reference sequence). The V and J ends lost 1 base and 7 bases, in that order; junction bases with no gene match: 9.

V is TRBV7-6 and J is TRBJ2-5; 7 bases map to TRBD1. CDR1 is SGHVS, CDR2 FNYEAQ, per germline. Unmatched junction bases numbered 11, after V lost 5 bases and J lost 2 bases. This CDR3 has 16 residues. CDR3 protein: CASSPGQLYPQETQYF. The DNA for the CDR3 is TGTGCCAGCAGCCCGGGACAGCTCTACCCACAAGAGACCCAGTACTTC.

The chain has TRBV7-8 and TRBJ1-2; D remains unclear. The CDR3 loop spans 12 amino acids. V was clipped by 0 bases and J by 8 bases, with 7 bases between them. Germline V gene sequence: CDR1 SGHVS, CDR2 FQNEAQ. CDR3 sequence: CASSLALSGYTF. CDR3 coding DNA: TGTGCCAGCAGCTTAGCCCTCTCCGGCTACACCTTC.

The chain joins TRBV19 to TRBJ1-1, with D possibly matching TRBD1 (5 bases). Trimming pared 9 bases from V and 1 base from J, leaving 18 bases between. From germline, CDR1 is LNHDA and CDR2 SQIVND (reference sequence). This CDR3 is built from 15 residues. CDR3 region: CASNPQGTENTEAFF. In DNA, the CDR3 is TGTGCCAGCAACCCCCAGGGAACAGAGAACACTGAAGCTTTCTTT.

This rearrangement joins TRBV11-2 to TRBJ2-7; D call uncertain. CDR3 length: 14 residues. With 2 bases removed from V and 0 bases from J, the gap between germline ends came to 8 bases. CDR1 and CDR2 (germline): SGHAT, FQNNGV. The CDR3 region has the DNA TGTGCCAGCAGCTTAAACCTTGTCTCCTACGAGCAGTACTTC. Protein product: CASSLNLVSYEQYF.

This chain connects TRBV6-1 to TRBJ1-2, with TRBD1 matching 7 bases. Trimming removed 4 bases from V and 10 bases from J; junction bases left unmatched: 12. The germline CDR1 and CDR2 sequences are MNHNS and SASEGT. The CDR3 is made up of 14 amino acids. The CDR3 reads CASSAGDSRVHYTF. CDR3 DNA: TGTGCCAGCAGTGCGGGGGACAGCCGTGTCCACTACACCTTC.

This clone came up a few times. In DNA form, the CDR3 reads TGTGCCAGCAGTCCCACCGGGACAGGGACGTCCGAGACCCAGTACTTC. Translating gives CASSPTGTGTSETQYF. This chain joins TRBV27 and TRBJ2-5, with 9 positions matching TRBD1. Germline V CDR1 and CDR2: MNHEY, SMNVEV (reference sequence). J lost 5 bases, V lost 5 bases, and 12 bases had no gene match. The CDR3 has 16 residues.

The V and J genes are TRBV7-6 and TRBJ2-7; D is unclear. The CDR3 sequence is 13 residues long. Germline assignment: CDR1 SGHVS and CDR2 FNYEAQ. Trimming shortened V by 5 bases and J by 2 bases, and 10 bases separated the two germline ends. Here the CDR3 reads CASSRTETYEQYF. The CDR3 coding sequence is TGTGCCAGCAGCCGGACCGAAACCTACGAGCAGTACTTC.

This clone showed up many times. Different DNA sequences within this sample yield the same CDR3. The chain carries TRBV2 and TRBJ1-2; TRBD1 agrees at 7 bases. This CDR3 is built from 13 residues. J gave up 2 bases and V 7 bases, and 4 bases lay outside the gene matches. Germline-derived CDR1 and CDR2 are SNHLY and FYNNEI. In DNA, the CDR3 is TGTGCCAGCACCAGGGACAGCAACTATGGCTACACCTTC. It translates to CASTRDSNYGYTF.